The 9 T cell receptor beta chains below come from one sample, sequenced in a study of cytomegalovirus exposure and HLA in healthy donors. Primers included in the PCR were 60 Vbeta and 13 Jbeta primers. The repertoire was sequenced with immunoSEQ multiplex PCR; TCRdb's copy has only in-frame clones and lacks some. In the table there are about 200,000 clones, approximately 80% of which are singletons. The sample was PBMCs. These receptors originate from a male donor in good health and CMV-seronegative.

The gene calls are TRBV5-1 and TRBJ2-7; D not certain. Germline assignment: CDR1 SGHRS and CDR2 YFSETQ. This CDR3 region has 15 residues. The V end was cut by 4 bases, the J end by 2 bases, with 16 bases between. CDR3 residues: CASSPDLTSTYEQYF. The CDR3 nucleotides are TGCGCCAGCAGCCCCGACTTAACATCAACCTACGAGCAGTACTTC.

This chain connects TRBV2 to TRBJ2-3; D is unresolved. The germline V and J ends were trimmed by 4 bases and 2 bases, with 10 bases remaining between them. The CDR3 is 14 amino acids. Germline loops: CDR1 SNHLY, CDR2 FYNNEI. CDR3 amino acids: CASSAYLSTDTQYF. The DNA of the CDR3 is TGTGCCAGCAGTGCCTATTTATCCACAGATACGCAGTATTTT.

The chain uses TRBV6-4 and TRBJ2-6; 7 bases are shared with TRBD1. After removal of 2 bases from V and 0 bases from J, the junction contained 19 bases not matched to a gene. This CDR3 has 22 amino acids. Germline V CDR1 and CDR2: MRHNA, SNTAGT. This chain's CDR3 is CASSDKRHRGSYLFSGANVLTF. CDR3 in DNA: TGTGCCAGCAGTGACAAACGTCACAGGGGATCCTACCTCTTCTCTGGGGCCAACGTCCTGACTTTC.

To note about this clone: Other DNA sequences of this sample code for an identical CDR3. The rearrangement joins TRBV9 to TRBJ2-7, with 11 bases aligning to TRBD2. The CDR3 is 15 residues long. Germline V gives CDR1 SGDLS, CDR2 YYNGEE. After removal of 4 bases from V and 1 base from J, the junction contained 4 bases not matched to a gene. The CDR3 bases are TGTGCCAGCAGCCCTCGGACTAGCGGGTCCTACGAGCAGTACTTC. Translating gives CASSPRTSGSYEQYF. Using reference TRBV9 and TRBJ2-7 for the parts outside the CDR3, the full variable domain is DSGVTQTPKHLITATGQRVTLRCSPRSGDLSVYWYQQSLDQGLQFLIQYYNGEERAKGNILERFSAQQFPDLHSELNLSSLELGDSALYFCASSPRTSGSYEQYFGPGTRLTVT.

The chain employs TRBV7-9 and TRBJ2-2, with 8 positions matching TRBD1. Germline CDR1 reads SEHNR; CDR2 reads FQNEAQ (reference sequence). The CDR3 sequence is 15 residues long. V shed 1 base and J 4 bases; nucleotides not matched to a gene: 2. CDR3 nucleotides: TGTGCCAGCAGCTTAGGGACAGGGCTCACCGGGGAGCTGTTTTTT. Protein sequence: CASSLGTGLTGELFF.

This clone was seen a few times. This chain links TRBV5-6 with TRBJ1-4, with D possibly TRBD1 on 5 matching bases. The CDR3 runs 12 residues. With 0 bases removed from V and 10 bases from J, the gap between germline ends came to 7 bases. Germline V gene sequence: CDR1 SGHDT, CDR2 YYEEEE. The CDR3 DNA sequence: TGTGCCAGCAGCTTGGCGGGGGGAAAACTGTTTTTT. This gives the protein CASSLAGGKLFF.

The V gene is TRBV11-2, the J gene TRBJ2-1; TRBD2 agrees at 10 bases. The V and J ends lost 5 bases and 9 bases, in that order; junction bases with no gene match: 10. This CDR3 contains 15 residues. Per the germline V gene, CDR1 is SGHAT and CDR2 is FQNNGV. CDR3 sequence: CASSPGLAVTGEQFF. The CDR3 DNA follows: TGTGCCAGCAGCCCTGGACTAGCGGTTACAGGTGAGCAGTTCTTC.

The chain couples TRBV6-1 to TRBJ1-3; no clear D gene. This CDR3 has 15 residues. V was cut by 4 bases and J by 8 bases, with 18 bases left in between. CDR1 MNHNS and CDR2 SASEGT come from the germline V gene. CDR3 DNA sequence: TGTGCCAGCAGTGGGGCAGGCCGGGAAGCGGACACCATATATTTT. Residues: CASSGAGREADTIYF.

This clone was detected a few times. The chain is built from TRBV5-1 and TRBJ2-5, with D possibly being TRBD1 (5 bases). The V gene's germline CDR1 is SGHRS and CDR2 YFSETQ. CDR3 length: 13 amino acids. Trimming cost V 6 bases and J 2 bases, with 11 bases left between them. The chain's CDR3 is CASTLQAQETQYF. DNA for the CDR3: TGCGCCAGCACCCTACAGGCACAAGAGACCCAGTACTTC.